This entry features one TCR beta chain sequence. In the same sample, other DNA sequences code for this CDR3. Original processing methods: The authors estimated nucleated cell counts from reference gene primer amplification. TCRdb's copy holds only in-frame clones and misses some; the assay was immunoSEQ multiplex PCR. The DNA was the basis for D and trimming; V, J and clone size are from that table. This table has around 230,000 clones, about 79% appearing once. The data belong to a study of blood T cell repertoires in COVID-19. Study in general: COVID-19 samples, acute and convalescent, were from the United States, Italy and Spain. T cells, B-cell-depleted T cells, or PBMCs provided the cDNA or gDNA that served as material.

This receptor was obtained from a woman over 75 with acute or convalescent COVID-19. The specimen sequenced was peripheral blood.

CDR3 DNA: TGTGCCACCAGCAGAGATCCCGGGGGTCAGCCCCAGCATTTT. Translating it yields CATSRDPGGQPQHF. This chain connects TRBV15 to TRBJ1-5; tentatively, D is TRBD1 (5 bases). Germline assignment: CDR1 LNHNV and CDR2 YYDKDF (reference sequence). V dropped 0 bases and J dropped 6 bases, with 9 bases sitting between them. CDR3 size: 14 residues. The whole variable domain, remainder taken from reference TRBV15 and TRBJ1-5, is DAMVIQNPRYQVTQFGKPVTLSCSQTLNHNVMYWYQQKSSQAPKLLFHYYDKDFNNEADTPDNFQSRRPNTSFCFLDIRSPGLGDTAMYLCATSRDPGGQPQHFGDGTRLSIL.